The source of this T cell receptor beta chain is a study of blood T cell dynamics during melanoma immunotherapy. Time point: week 3, after first cycle of checkpoint inhibitor. Generated by immunoSEQ multiplex PCR, the TCRdb table keeps only in-frame clones and is missing some. The table lists 15,000 to 20,000 clones, roughly 93% of them singletons. Germline CDR1 SGDLS, CDR2 YYNGEE. Trimming removed 7 bases at V and 6 bases at J, with 10 bases between. The CDR3 runs 12 residues. The clonotype was recovered from a human donor with melanoma. The material sequenced was effector memory CD8+ T cells from blood, taken from a patient treated with checkpoint blockade. The chain links TRBV9 to TRBJ2-2; no reliable D call. This chain's CDR3 is CASLGYSGELFF. In DNA form, the CDR3 reads TGTGCCAGCCTCGGGTATTCCGGGGAGCTGTTTTTT.